The entry below describes one T cell receptor beta chain. The antigen is undetermined. The sample comes from a study of lymphopenia after photon versus proton radiotherapy. Trimming stripped 3 bases from V and 0 bases from J, with 12 bases between. This CDR3 spans 16 amino acids. The germline CDR1 and CDR2 sequences are LGHNA and YNFKEQ. General study points: A bigger post-nadir fall in TCR diversity correlated inversely with survival time in deceased patients. Survival link was tested only in deceased patients; proton benefit remains a possibility. Photon-treated patients lost naive T cells and TCR diversity; proton-treated stayed stable.

Here immunoSEQ multiplex PCR was the method, and the copy in TCRdb shows in-frame clones only, minus some. The sample includes more than 60,000 clones, around 88% of them seen just once. This chain links TRBV4-2 with TRBJ1-5; a possible D gene is TRBD1 (6 bases). This TCR was sampled from a man aged 40-50 years with gastric cancer. Specimen: peripheral blood, collected from a patient treated with photon-based radiotherapy. For the CDR3, the DNA is TGTGCCAGCAGCCAGGACGGACAGCCTAGCAATCAGCCCCAGCATTTT. Encoded protein: CASSQDGQPSNQPQHF.